This note documents a single T cell receptor (beta chain) sequence. What it binds is not known. Method: immunoSEQ multiplex PCR; TCRdb's copy keeps in-frame clones and lacks some. Here the sample spans roughly 190,000 clones, more than 80% being singletons. These data come from a study of T cell responses to AZD1222 COVID-19 vaccine. CDR3 length equals 12 residues. Trimming took off 5 bases at V and 2 bases at J, with 7 bases between the two ends. Germline CDR1 is SNHLY and CDR2 is FYNNEI. Broader study findings: Among AZD1222 vaccinees, only 6 or 7 were seropositive at baseline.

The sequenced sample was peripheral blood, obtained 28 days after the second dose of the MenACWY control vaccine. The sequence was obtained from an adult who received the MenACWY meningococcal vaccine as a control. The chain combines TRBV2 with TRBJ2-7; tentatively, D is TRBD1 (5 bases). DNA for the CDR3: TGTGCCAGCAGTACGGACACCTACGAGCAGTACTTC. Protein sequence: CASSTDTYEQYF.